This TCR beta chain was found in a study of blood T cell repertoires in COVID-19. Overall study: T cells, B-cell-depleted T cells, or PBMCs supplied cDNA or gDNA.

Trimming left V 0 bases short and J 0 bases short, with 6 bases between. Germline assignment: CDR1 SGDLS and CDR2 YYNGEE. The CDR3 length is 15 residues. Profiled with immunoSEQ multiplex PCR; TCRdb holds only in-frame clones, not every one. The table records some 270,000 clones, around 87% of them present only once. This clone was seen a few times. The Seattle patients joined while their infection was active and were tracked longitudinally afterward. Sequenced material: peripheral blood. V is TRBV9 and J is TRBJ1-4; D gene ambiguous. This TCR was sampled from a woman aged 55 to 70 with COVID-19, enrolled during active disease. The CDR3 nucleotides read TGTGCCAGCAGCGTAGGTCCAGCAACTAATGAAAAACTGTTTTTT. It encodes CASSVGPATNEKLFF.